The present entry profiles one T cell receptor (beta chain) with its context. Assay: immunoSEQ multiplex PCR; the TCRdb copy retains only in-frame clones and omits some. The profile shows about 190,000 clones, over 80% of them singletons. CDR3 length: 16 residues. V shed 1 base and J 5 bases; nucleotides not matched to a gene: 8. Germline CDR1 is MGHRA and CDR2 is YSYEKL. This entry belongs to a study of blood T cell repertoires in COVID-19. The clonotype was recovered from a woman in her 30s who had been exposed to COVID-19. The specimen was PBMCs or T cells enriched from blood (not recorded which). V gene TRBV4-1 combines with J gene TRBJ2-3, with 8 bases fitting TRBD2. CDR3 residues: CASSQVQGGGKDTQYF. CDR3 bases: TGCGCCAGCAGCCAAGTTCAAGGCGGGGGGAAAGATACGCAGTATTTT.